A single sample gave rise to the 13 T cell receptor beta chains below, sequenced in a study of blood T cells in healthy people across ages (dated by TCRdb to between 2015 and 2017). Libraries were made using 5' RACE. TCRdb names Illumina HiSeq 2500 as the instrument used. A second PCR of roughly 6 to 11 cycles was run with a J-beta primer mix and a sample-barcoded 5' primer. TCRdb's own reprocessing of the public reads used fastp at Q25 and MiXCR and kept productive beta chains. Each record represents a unique CDR3 protein, reported with the most common genes and DNA among its rows. A total of 380,000 or so distinct CDR3 sequences appear in this sample, about 49% of them only once. In total, the top ten clones hold around 50% of the sample. Input material: blood. These receptors were taken from a man aged 60 to 75 in good health.

Note on this clonotype: Relative to the germline gene, one junction end is altered; a read error may explain this. V usage is TRBV7-7 and J usage is TRBJ2-1; D is uncertain. This CDR3 spans 13 amino acids. The germline V gene has CDR1 SSHAT and CDR2 FNYEAQ (reference sequence). CDR3 DNA: TGTGCTAGCAGCGTCTCCGCCCTTAATGAGCAGTTCTTC. Residues: CASSVSALNEQFF.

This clonotype turned up a few times. The V gene is TRBV7-2, the J gene TRBJ2-7; D is unclear. The CDR3 is 13 residues long. Germline loops: CDR1 SGHTA, CDR2 FQGNSA. The V and J ends lost 5 bases and 3 bases respectively, with 11 bases between them. The CDR3 loop reads CASSLPRGYEQYF. As DNA, the CDR3 is TGTGCCAGCAGCCTCCCTCGAGGCTACGAGCAGTACTTC.

In its sample, this clonotype was seen once. The J gene is TRBJ2-1, the V gene TRBV7-2; D perhaps matches TRBD1 (5 bases). V gave up 5 bases and J gave up 6 bases, with 14 bases separating them. The CDR3 extends over 14 amino acids. The germline CDR1 and CDR2 sequences are SGHTA and FQGNSA. As DNA, the CDR3 is TGTGCCAGCAGCGCGTTCGGGCAGGGCAATGAGCAGTTCTTC. The encoded protein is CASSAFGQGNEQFF.

The chain employs TRBV27 and TRBJ1-6; D possibly corresponds to TRBD1 (5 bases). Trimming stripped 6 bases from V and 10 bases from J, with 13 bases between. CDR3 length: 13 residues. Germline assignment: CDR1 MNHEY and CDR2 SMNVEV (reference sequence). CDR3 in DNA: TGTGCCAGCAGGGACATAGAGATCTCACCCCTCCACTTT. It translates to CASRDIEISPLHF.

A word on this clonotype: With a much larger clone just one base away, this may be a read error. The J gene is TRBJ2-4, the V gene TRBV2; the D gene could be TRBD1 or TRBD2 (7 bases each). The last part of the DNA fits TRBJ2-7 better; the J call may be wrong. Germline lookup yields CDR1 SNHLY and CDR2 FYNNEI. This CDR3 is built from 14 residues. The CDR3 nucleotides read TGTGCCAGCACCCAGTCCCAGGGGGGGGACGAGCAGTACTTC. Its translation is CASTQSQGGDEQYF.

The V gene is TRBV20-1, the J gene TRBJ2-3, with D perhaps TRBD2 (6 bases). Germline values: CDR1 DFQATT, CDR2 SNEGSKA (reference sequence). This CDR3 comprises 15 residues. V dropped 2 bases and J dropped 1 base, with 13 bases sitting between them. The CDR3 sequence: CSARTTSSGTDTQYF. CDR3 nucleotides: TGCAGTGCTAGAACCACTAGCTCGGGCACAGATACGCAGTATTTT.

This chain joins TRBV20-1 and TRBJ2-3; 11 bases agree with TRBD2. The V gene's germline CDR1 is DFQATT and CDR2 SNEGSKA (reference sequence). Trimming took 6 bases from V and 5 from J; bases not matched to a gene: 10. The CDR3 runs 15 residues. This CDR3 reads CSASIPSGRQDTQYF. CDR3 DNA sequence: TGCAGTGCCTCCATCCCTAGCGGGAGGCAAGATACGCAGTATTTT.

Remarks on this clonotype: A read error may be the cause here, since a much bigger clone is one base away. The V gene is TRBV5-1, the J gene TRBJ2-6; D remains ambiguous. CDR1 and CDR2 from the germline V gene are SGHRS and YFSETQ. The CDR3 consists of 16 residues. The DNA for the CDR3 is TGCGCCAGCAGCTTGGCCATCGGAGCTGGGACCAACGTCCTGACTTTC. Translated, it gives CASSLAIGAGTNVLTF.

Only a few counts were recorded for this clonotype. The chain joins TRBV7-8 to TRBJ2-5; 8 bases line up with TRBD2. The CDR3 sequence is 14 residues long. V lost 8 bases to trimming and J lost 3 bases; unmatched junction nucleotides: 8. The germline V gene has CDR1 SGHVS and CDR2 FQNEAQ. The CDR3 region is CASRPGGREETQYF. The CDR3 DNA is TGTGCCAGCCGTCCGGGAGGGCGGGAAGAGACCCAGTACTTC.

J is TRBJ2-3 and V is TRBV7-8; 7 nucleotides match TRBD1. Germline trimming cut 5 bases from V and 0 bases from J; bases unmatched to any gene: 5. CDR1 is SGHVS, CDR2 FQNEAQ, per germline. CDR3 length: 15 residues. For the CDR3, the DNA is TGTGCCAGCAGCCTGAGACAGGGAAGCACAGATACGCAGTATTTT. Amino acids: CASSLRQGSTDTQYF.

This clonotype has just one count. The chain links TRBV11-2 to TRBJ2-7, with D uncertain. Trimming shortened V by 5 bases and J by 3 bases, and 11 bases separated the two germline ends. This CDR3 contains 13 residues. Germline CDR1 and CDR2: SGHAT and FQNNGV. CDR3 in DNA: TGTGCCAGCAGCGAACGCACCAACTACGAGCAGTACTTC. This encodes CASSERTNYEQYF.

This sequence joins TRBV12-3 or TRBV12-4 and TRBJ1-6, with TRBD1 as a possible D gene (6 bases). Trimming shortened V by 4 bases and J by 2 bases, and 6 bases separated the two germline ends. The CDR3 covers 14 residues. The CDR3 region is CASSSGAYNSPLHF. The CDR3 DNA sequence: TGTGCCAGCAGTTCAGGGGCCTATAATTCACCCCTCCACTTT.

The table lists this clonotype with a few counts. The CDR3 here is CASSHFDSATNEKLFF. CDR3 sequence (DNA): TGCGCCAGCAGCCACTTCGACAGTGCAACTAATGAAAAACTGTTTTTT. The gene calls are TRBV4-1 and TRBJ1-4, with TRBD1 as a possible D gene (5 bases). Germline values: CDR1 MGHRA, CDR2 YSYEKL. This CDR3 is 16 amino acids long. V lost 3 bases and J lost 0, with 11 bases in between.